Following are 21 T cell receptor beta chains from one sample sequenced in a study of T cells in Graves' hyperthyroidism and ophthalmopathy. What was amplified from RNA transcripts were TCR beta CDR3 regions. TCR CDR3 regions were first amplified by RT-PCR with HTBI primers. TCRdb re-called the multiplex PCR reads with MiXCR, one entry per CDR3 protein. This table has around 340,000 distinct CDR3 sequences, 15% to 20% appearing once. The sequencing input was blood. The origin of the receptors is a man aged 30 to 39 with Graves' hyperthyroidism.

In its sample, this clonotype was seen many times. CDR3 DNA sequence: TGTGCCTGGAGTAGGGGCAGGACAAACACTGAAGCTTTCTTT. Translated, it gives CAWSRGRTNTEAFF. This sequence joins TRBV30 and TRBJ1-1; D is perhaps TRBD1 (5 bases). The CDR3 sequence is 14 residues long. Germline CDR1 and CDR2: GTSNPN and SVGIG (reference sequence). V was clipped by 2 bases and J by 2 bases, with 12 bases between them.

This clonotype was observed a few times. The genes are TRBV29-1 and TRBJ2-1; D is uncertain. V was clipped by 0 bases and J by 12 bases, with 21 bases between them. The CDR3 sequence is 15 residues long. Germline lookup yields CDR1 SQVTM and CDR2 ANQGSEA. The CDR3 coding sequence is TGCAGCGTTGAAGATCTCGTCCGGACCCCGCGGAGGCAGTTCTTC. Its protein product is CSVEDLVRTPRRQFF.

There are a few counts of this clonotype. The J gene is TRBJ1-1, the V gene TRBV5-1; D uncertain. V dropped 1 base and J dropped 3 bases, with 13 bases sitting between them. CDR3 length: 15 amino acids. Germline V gene sequence: CDR1 SGHRS, CDR2 YFSETQ. CDR3 bases: TGCGCCAGCAGCTTGCAAACCGACGGTTACACTGAAGCTTTCTTT. Its protein product is CASSLQTDGYTEAFF.

The chain employs TRBV20-1 and TRBJ1-5; the D is unclear. The germline CDR1 and CDR2 sequences are DFQATT and SNEGSKA (reference sequence). The V and J ends lost 0 bases and 11 bases respectively, with 17 bases between them. The CDR3 consists of 14 residues. The CDR3 DNA follows: TGCAGTGCTAGAGATTCGTACATGGCGGAGGCCCAGCATTTT. It translates to CSARDSYMAEAQHF.

Only a few counts were recorded for this clonotype. The gene calls are TRBV29-1 and TRBJ1-1; 7 bases match TRBD1. Germline V lookup: CDR1 SQVTM, CDR2 ANQGSEA. The CDR3 covers 13 residues. V lost 2 bases and J lost 6; bases outside the gene matches: 6. This CDR3 reads CSVEHNRGPEAFF. In DNA, the CDR3 is TGCAGCGTTGAACATAACAGGGGTCCTGAAGCTTTCTTT.

This clonotype was counted between two and nine times. The CDR3 here is CASSPLQPQETQYF. As DNA, the CDR3 is TGTGCCAGCAGCCCCCTCCAGCCCCAAGAGACCCAGTACTTC. The J gene is TRBJ2-5, the V gene TRBV7-6; D is unresolved. This CDR3 has 14 residues. The V gene lost 5 bases and the J gene lost 1 base, with 11 bases spanning the gap. Germline V lookup: CDR1 SGHVS, CDR2 FNYEAQ. Full variable domain (remainder filled in from reference TRBV7-6 and TRBJ2-5): GAGVSQSPRYKVTKRGQDVALRCDPISGHVSLYWYRQALGQGPEFLTYFNYEAQQDKSGLPNDRFSAERPEGSISTLTIQRTEQRDSAMYRCASSPLQPQETQYFGPGTRLLVL.

The chain uses TRBV10-2 and TRBJ1-1; 8 bases line up with TRBD1. V lost 10 bases and J lost 2; bases outside the gene matches: 6. There are 13 residues in the CDR3. CDR1 is WSHSY and CDR2 is SAAADI in the germline V gene. Here the CDR3 reads CATTDRENTEAFF. For the CDR3, the DNA is TGCGCCACGACGGACAGGGAAAACACTGAAGCTTTCTTT.

The table lists this clonotype with many counts. The chain is built from TRBV7-9 and TRBJ2-7, with 12 bases lining up with TRBD1. Losses at the gene ends were 5 bases for V and 4 bases for J; bases not matched to a gene: 6. The CDR3 totals 15 residues. Germline V gene lookup returns CDR1 SEHNR and CDR2 FQNEAQ (reference sequence). The chain's CDR3 is CASSPGQGATYEQYF. The CDR3 coding sequence is TGTGCCAGCAGCCCGGGACAGGGGGCGACGTACGAGCAGTACTTC.

The table lists this clonotype with many counts. The chain uses TRBV28 and TRBJ2-1, with 11 bases fitting TRBD2. Per the germline V gene, CDR1 is MDHEN and CDR2 is SYDVKM. The CDR3 runs 16 residues. The ends lost 1 base at V and 4 bases at J; junction bases unmatched: 3. CDR3 DNA sequence: TGTGCCAGCAGTTTATCGGGACTAGCGGCTTACAATGAGCAGTTCTTC. Amino acid sequence: CASSLSGLAAYNEQFF.

This rearrangement joins TRBV30 to TRBJ2-7; weak D call: TRBD1 (6 bases). Between the trimmed V and J ends, which lost 1 base and 1 base, there was a span of 8 bases. Germline-derived CDR1 and CDR2 are GTSNPN and SVGIG (reference sequence). CDR3 length: 13 amino acids. The CDR3 region has the DNA TGTGCCTGGAGTGGACAGGATTCCTACGAGCAGTACTTC. As protein: CAWSGQDSYEQYF.

The genes are TRBV5-1 and TRBJ1-4, with TRBD1 as a possible D gene (6 bases). Germline CDR1 and CDR2: SGHRS and YFSETQ. Trimming left V 4 bases short and J 2 bases short, with 9 bases between. CDR3 length: 14 amino acids. CDR3 sequence (DNA): TGCGCCAGCAGCCTAGGGGGGACTAATGAAAAACTGTTTTTT. Encoded protein: CASSLGGTNEKLFF.

The genes are TRBV18 and TRBJ2-7; TRBD2 is a possible D gene (5 bases). Trimming cost V 5 bases and J 3 bases, with 14 bases left between them. The germline CDR1 and CDR2 sequences are KGHSH and LQKENI. This CDR3 comprises 14 residues. The CDR3 DNA sequence: TGTGCCAGCTCAGGCCCAAAGAGGGACTACGAGCAGTACTTC. Amino acids: CASSGPKRDYEQYF. The full variable domain, in which reference TRBV18 and TRBJ2-7 provide the parts outside the CDR3, is NAGVMQNPRHLVRRRGQEARLRCSPMKGHSHVYWYRQLPEEGLKFMVYLQKENIIDESGMPKERFSAEFPKEGPSILRIQQVVRGDSAAYFCASSGPKRDYEQYFGPGTRLTVT.

This clonotype was counted ten times or more. The rearrangement links TRBV5-1 to TRBJ2-1; TRBD1 matches 7 bases. V lost 4 bases to trimming and J lost 9 bases; unmatched junction nucleotides: 7. From germline, CDR1 is SGHRS and CDR2 YFSETQ. The CDR3 spans 13 residues. CDR3 loop: CASSGGQWFEQFF. The CDR3 region has the DNA TGCGCCAGCAGCGGGGGACAGTGGTTTGAGCAGTTCTTC.

This clonotype was recorded at least ten times. The V call is TRBV6-1, the J call TRBJ2-3; the D gene is possibly TRBD1 (5 bases). Trimming took 2 bases from V and 3 from J, leaving 12 bases between them. Per the germline V gene, CDR1 is MNHNS and CDR2 is SASEGT. The CDR3 covers 15 residues. In nucleotides, the CDR3 is TGTGCCAGCAGTGAATGGCTAGGGGCGACAGATACGCAGTATTTT. This translates into CASSEWLGATDTQYF.

The chain recombines TRBV19 with TRBJ2-1, with D uncertain. The germline V and J ends were trimmed by 5 bases and 1 base, with 12 bases remaining between them. This CDR3 has 15 residues. Per germline, CDR1 LNHDA and CDR2 SQIVND (reference sequence). DNA of the CDR3: TGTGCCAGTAGTCTCGTCCTACCATCCTACAATGAGCAGTTCTTC. Protein: CASSLVLPSYNEQFF.

This clonotype was detected a few times. The genes are TRBV5-1 and TRBJ2-3; tentative D call: TRBD1 (6 bases). Trimming removed 3 bases from V and 2 bases from J, with 13 bases in between. Germline V gene data show CDR1 as SGHRS and CDR2 as YFSETQ. The CDR3 runs 15 residues. The CDR3 loop is CASSSGSGATDTQYF. The CDR3 DNA reads as TGCGCCAGCAGCTCCGGGTCAGGGGCCACAGATACGCAGTATTTT.

This chain links TRBV28 with TRBJ2-1; D is uncertain. CDR1 is MDHEN and CDR2 is SYDVKM in the germline V gene. V lost 4 bases and J 0 bases, leaving 10 bases between the germline ends. The CDR3 covers 15 residues. The chain's CDR3 is CASSSPPSSYNEQFF. DNA for the CDR3: TGTGCCAGCAGTTCCCCCCCCAGCTCCTACAATGAGCAGTTCTTC.

There are a few counts of this clonotype. V is TRBV6-1 and J is TRBJ1-5, with D hard to call. V was trimmed by 8 bases and J by 5 bases, leaving 16 bases between them. The CDR3 is made up of 14 amino acids. CDR1 is MNHNS, CDR2 SASEGT, per germline. CDR3 nucleotide sequence: TGTGCCAGCGGCCGGGAGATAGAGGATCAGCCCCAGCATTTT. Translation gives CASGREIEDQPQHF.

At least ten counts were recorded for this clonotype. At one boundary the junction diverges from the germline segment, which might be a read error. The chain uses TRBV2 and TRBJ2-5; no clear D. Germline CDR1 SNHLY, CDR2 FYNNEI. The CDR3 contains 16 residues. CDR3 sequence: CASSGSAAPNEEAQYF. The DNA of the CDR3 is TGTGCCAGCAGTGGCTCTGCAGCGCCGAACGAAGAGGCCCAGTACTTC.

This clonotype showed up many times. The chain has TRBV12-3 or TRBV12-4 and TRBJ2-5; D is undetermined. This CDR3 is 13 amino acids long. Trimming stripped 1 base from V and 4 bases from J, with 7 bases between. In DNA form, the CDR3 reads TGTGCCAGCAGTTTAGTCGTTACAGAGACCCAGTACTTC. It codes for CASSLVVTETQYF.

The CDR3 DNA is TGTGCCAGCAGCTCCCGGACTAGCGGGGGACCCTACAATGAGCAGTTCTTC. This translates into CASSSRTSGGPYNEQFF. The chain carries TRBV7-2 and TRBJ2-1; 13 bases are shared with TRBD2. The CDR3 has 17 residues. J lost 2 bases, V lost 4 bases, and 5 bases had no gene match. CDR1 and CDR2 (germline): SGHTA, FQGNSA.